This T cell receptor beta chain comes out of a study of CD8+ T cells in alopecia areata. The CDR3 loop spans 14 amino acids. V was cut by 2 bases and J by 1 base, with 9 bases left in between. Germline loops: CDR1 SGHVS, CDR2 FQNEAQ. Investigators isolated RNA and reverse transcribed it into cDNA to act as the sequencing template. This table comes from immunoSEQ multiplex PCR, and its TCRdb copy is limited to in-frame clones, with some not included. The sample has roughly 170,000 clones, about 63% seen once. The rearrangement joins TRBV7-8 to TRBJ2-7, with D possibly TRBD2 on 6 matching bases. This sequence was found in a human donor with alopecia areata. The source was CD4+ T cells sorted from blood, collected at week 0. The CDR3 DNA sequence: TGTGCCAGCAGCTTATCTCGGGGGTCCTACGAGCAGTACTTC. It is translated as CASSLSRGSYEQYF.